The rows below give T cell receptor beta chains drawn from one sample of a study of T cell repertoires in ileal Crohn's disease. The protocol was immunoSEQ multiplex PCR, while the TCRdb copy is restricted to in-frame clones and leaves out a portion. The sample carries 3,500 to 4,500 clones, less than 80% recorded once. Specimen: ileal tissue. Every receptor here comes from an adult with Crohn's disease. CDR3s include the opening cysteine and the closing phenylalanine or tryptophan. The D gene is left open where the match is weak. Clone sizes are given selectively: once, few, many, or a class where the clone is expanded.

j_call d_call v_call clone_size cdr3_aa cdr3_nt
TRBJ2-5 . TRBV4-3 few CASSHLPSVQETQYF TGCGCCAGCAGCCACTTGCCCAGCGTACAAGAGACCCAGTACTTC
TRBJ1-1 TRBD1 TRBV5-4 once CASSLAGGHTEAFF TGTGCCAGCAGCTTGGCAGGGGGCCACACTGAAGCTTTCTTT
TRBJ1-1 . TRBV5-6 once CASSLAGVRAEAFF TGTGCCAGCAGCTTGGCAGGGGTTAGGGCTGAAGCTTTCTTT
TRBJ1-1 TRBD1 TRBV6-1 . CASRGQANGGTEAFF TGTGCCAGCAGAGGACAGGCAAACGGGGGCACTGAAGCTTTCTTT
TRBJ1-1 . TRBV11-2 . CASSPGQYTEAFF TGTGCCAGCAGCCCCGGACAGTACACTGAAGCTTTCTTT
TRBJ1-5 . TRBV7-3 . CASRGSNQLQHF TGTGCCAGCAGGGGTAGCAATCAGCTCCAGCATTTT
TRBJ2-7 . TRBV4-3 few CASSQDRGPYEQYF TGCGCCAGCAGCCAAGACCGGGGTCCCTACGAGCAGTACTTC
TRBJ2-2 TRBD1 TRBV19 . CASNTAGTGTGELFF TGTGCCAGTAACACAGCCGGGACAGGGACCGGGGAGCTGTTTTTT
TRBJ2-7 . TRBV11-2 . CASSRLLRGTVLEQYF TGTGCCAGCAGCAGGCTCCTCAGGGGAACTGTTCTCGAGCAGTACTTC
TRBJ1-4 . TRBV29-1 . CSIGQTNEKLFF TGCAGCATTGGACAGACTAATGAAAAACTGTTTTTT
TRBJ2-5 TRBD2 TRBV4-2 . CASSPGLAGETQYF TGTGCCAGCAGCCCCGGACTAGCGGGGGAGACCCAGTACTTC